Following are 3 T cell receptor beta chains from one sample sequenced in a study of T-cell memory formation after mild COVID-19. TCRdb called the 5' RACE reads again in MiXCR, with one record for every CDR3 protein. Of about 270,000 distinct CDR3 sequences in the sample, under 20% are singletons; the top ten hold approximately 25%. Source material: PBMCs or a T cell subset sorted from them (not recorded which). These TCRs come from a man between 18 and 29 years old who had mild COVID-19 (a few samples of this study predate the infection). Cell type and time point are not known.

This clonotype was found many times. V is TRBV5-1 and J is TRBJ1-2, with 7 bases that match TRBD1. Germline V gene lookup returns CDR1 SGHRS and CDR2 YFSETQ. V lost 0 bases, J lost 5 bases, and 1 base stayed unmatched. The CDR3 has 13 amino acids. CDR3 bases: TGCGCCAGCAGCTTGGAGACAGGGTATGGCTACACCTTC. Its protein product is CASSLETGYGYTF.

The chain couples TRBV5-6 to TRBJ1-5; D unresolved. CDR3 length: 15 residues. With 3 bases removed from V and 4 bases from J, the gap between germline ends came to 14 bases. Germline CDR1 reads SGHDT; CDR2 reads YYEEEE. The CDR3: CASSSWSFWNQPQHF. As DNA, the CDR3 is TGTGCCAGCAGCTCGTGGAGTTTTTGGAATCAGCCCCAGCATTTT.

This chain joins TRBV6-5 and TRBJ2-7; D ambiguous. The CDR3 spans 13 residues. Trimming left V 6 bases short and J 1 base short, with 10 bases between. The germline V gene has CDR1 MNHEY and CDR2 SVGAGI. CDR3 region: CASSRPGSYEQYF. The CDR3 DNA sequence: TGTGCCAGCAGCCGTCCGGGTTCCTACGAGCAGTACTTC.